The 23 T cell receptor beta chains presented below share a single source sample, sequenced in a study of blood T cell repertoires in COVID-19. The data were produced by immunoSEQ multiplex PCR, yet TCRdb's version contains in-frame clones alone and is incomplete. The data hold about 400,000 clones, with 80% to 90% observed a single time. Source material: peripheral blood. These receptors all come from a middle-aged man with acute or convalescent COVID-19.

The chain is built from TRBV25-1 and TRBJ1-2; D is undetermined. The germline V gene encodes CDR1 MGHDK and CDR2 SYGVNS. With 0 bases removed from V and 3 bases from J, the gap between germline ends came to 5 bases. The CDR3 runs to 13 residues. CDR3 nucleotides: TGTGCCAGCAGTGAATATACAGACTATGGCTACACCTTC. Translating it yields CASSEYTDYGYTF.

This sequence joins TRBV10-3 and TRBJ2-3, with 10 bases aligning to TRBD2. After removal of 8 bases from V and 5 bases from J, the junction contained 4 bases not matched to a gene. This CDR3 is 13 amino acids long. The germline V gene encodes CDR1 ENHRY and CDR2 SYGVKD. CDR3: CAIFKREGDTQYF. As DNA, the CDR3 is TGTGCCATCTTCAAGCGGGAGGGAGATACGCAGTATTTT.

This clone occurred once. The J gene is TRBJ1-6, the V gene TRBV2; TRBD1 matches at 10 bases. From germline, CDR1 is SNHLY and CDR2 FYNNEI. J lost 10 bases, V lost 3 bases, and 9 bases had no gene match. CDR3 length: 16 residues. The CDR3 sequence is CASSERTGGEASPLHF. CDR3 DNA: TGTGCCAGCAGTGAGAGGACAGGGGGGGAAGCCTCACCCCTCCACTTT.

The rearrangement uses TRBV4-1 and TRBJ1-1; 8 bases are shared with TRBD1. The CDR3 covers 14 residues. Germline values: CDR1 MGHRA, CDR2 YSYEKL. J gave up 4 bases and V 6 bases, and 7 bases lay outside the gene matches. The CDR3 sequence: CASSPGQGSTEAFF. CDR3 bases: TGCGCCAGCAGTCCTGGACAGGGTTCCACTGAAGCTTTCTTT.

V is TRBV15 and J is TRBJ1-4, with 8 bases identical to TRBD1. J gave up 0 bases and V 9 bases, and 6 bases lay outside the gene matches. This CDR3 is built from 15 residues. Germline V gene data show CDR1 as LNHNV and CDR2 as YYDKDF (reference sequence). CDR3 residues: CATQGASATNEKLFF. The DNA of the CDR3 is TGTGCCACTCAGGGGGCGAGTGCAACTAATGAAAAACTGTTTTTT.

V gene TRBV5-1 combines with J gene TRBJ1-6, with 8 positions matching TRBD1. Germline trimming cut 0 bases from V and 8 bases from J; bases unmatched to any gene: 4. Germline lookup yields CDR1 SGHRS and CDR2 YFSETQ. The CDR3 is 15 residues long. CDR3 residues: CASSLGQGAHSPLHF. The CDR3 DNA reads TGCGCCAGCAGCTTGGGGCAGGGGGCTCATTCACCCCTCCACTTT.

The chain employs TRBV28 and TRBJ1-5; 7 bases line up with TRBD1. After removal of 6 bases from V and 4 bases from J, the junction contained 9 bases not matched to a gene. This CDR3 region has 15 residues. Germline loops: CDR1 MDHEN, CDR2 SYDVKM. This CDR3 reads CASSRQGWGNQPQHF. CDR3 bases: TGTGCCAGCAGCCGACAGGGATGGGGGAATCAGCCCCAGCATTTT.

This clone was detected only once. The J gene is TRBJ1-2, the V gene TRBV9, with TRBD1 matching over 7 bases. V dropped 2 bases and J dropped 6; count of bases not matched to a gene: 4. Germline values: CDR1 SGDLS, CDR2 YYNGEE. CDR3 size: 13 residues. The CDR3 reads CASSVDRVHGYTF. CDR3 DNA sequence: TGTGCCAGCAGCGTCGACAGGGTCCATGGCTACACCTTC.

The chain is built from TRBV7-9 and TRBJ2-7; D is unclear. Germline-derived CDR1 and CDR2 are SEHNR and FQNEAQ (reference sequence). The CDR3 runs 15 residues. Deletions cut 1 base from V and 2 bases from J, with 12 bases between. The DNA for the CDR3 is TGTGCCAGCAGCTTAGGCGGCAGAAAGCCCTACGAGCAGTACTTC. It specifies CASSLGGRKPYEQYF.

CDR3 loop: CASNTGRADTGELFF. The DNA for the CDR3 is TGTGCCAGTAATACTGGCAGGGCCGACACCGGGGAGCTGTTTTTT. The rearrangement uses TRBV19 and TRBJ2-2; weak D call: TRBD1 (5 bases). The V gene's germline CDR1 is LNHDA and CDR2 SQIVND (reference sequence). The V end lost 7 bases, the J end lost 3 bases, and 15 bases lay between the germline ends. This CDR3 contains 15 residues.

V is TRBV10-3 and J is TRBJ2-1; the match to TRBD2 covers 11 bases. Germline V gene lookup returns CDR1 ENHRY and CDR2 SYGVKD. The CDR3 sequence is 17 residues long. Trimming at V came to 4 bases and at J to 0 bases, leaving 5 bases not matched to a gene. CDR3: CAISGLAGGSSYNEQFF. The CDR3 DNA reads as TGTGCCATCAGTGGGCTAGCGGGAGGAAGCTCCTACAATGAGCAGTTCTTC.

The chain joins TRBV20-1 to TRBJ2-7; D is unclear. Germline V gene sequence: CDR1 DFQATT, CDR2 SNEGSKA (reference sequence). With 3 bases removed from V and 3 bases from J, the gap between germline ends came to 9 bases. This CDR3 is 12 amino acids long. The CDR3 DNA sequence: TGCAGTGCTAGTCTCTCGAGCTACGAGCAGTACTTC. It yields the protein CSASLSSYEQYF.

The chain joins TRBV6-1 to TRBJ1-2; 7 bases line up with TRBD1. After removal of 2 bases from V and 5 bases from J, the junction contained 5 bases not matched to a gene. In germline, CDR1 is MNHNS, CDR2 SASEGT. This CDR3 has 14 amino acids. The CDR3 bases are TGTGCCAGCAGTGAACCCGGGACAGCGTATGGCTACACCTTC. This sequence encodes CASSEPGTAYGYTF.

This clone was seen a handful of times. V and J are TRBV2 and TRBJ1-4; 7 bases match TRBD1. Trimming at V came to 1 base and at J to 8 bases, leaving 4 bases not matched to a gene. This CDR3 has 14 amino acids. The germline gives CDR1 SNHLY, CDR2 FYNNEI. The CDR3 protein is CASSEGRGREKLFF. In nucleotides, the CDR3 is TGTGCCAGCAGTGAAGGCAGGGGGAGAGAAAAACTGTTTTTT. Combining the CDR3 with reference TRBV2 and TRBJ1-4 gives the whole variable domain EPEVTQTPSHQVTQMGQEVILRCVPISNHLYFYWYRQILGQKVEFLVSFYNNEISEKSEIFDDQFSVERPDGSNFTLKIRSTKLEDSAMYFCASSEGRGREKLFFGSGTQLSVL.

CDR3 DNA sequence: TGTGCCAGCAGCATAGCCGGGACAGCGAGCTCCTATAATTCACCCCTCCACTTT. Amino acid sequence: CASSIAGTASSYNSPLHF. This chain connects TRBV5-4 to TRBJ1-6, with 7 positions matching TRBD1. Germline values: CDR1 SGHNT, CDR2 YYREEE (reference sequence). Trimming cost V 4 bases and J 0 bases; bases outside gene matches: 10. CDR3 size: 18 residues.

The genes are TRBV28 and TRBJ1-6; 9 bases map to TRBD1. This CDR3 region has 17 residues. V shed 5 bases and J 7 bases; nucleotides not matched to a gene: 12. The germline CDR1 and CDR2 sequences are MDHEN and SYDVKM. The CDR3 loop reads CASSPWTGDLRNSPLHF. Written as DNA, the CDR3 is TGTGCCAGCAGTCCGTGGACAGGGGATCTAAGGAATTCACCCCTCCACTTT.

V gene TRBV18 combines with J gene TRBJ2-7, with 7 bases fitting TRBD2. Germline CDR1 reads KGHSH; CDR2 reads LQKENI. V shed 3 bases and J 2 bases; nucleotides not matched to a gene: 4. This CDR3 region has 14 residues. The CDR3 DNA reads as TGTGCCAGCTCACCGGGGGGGGAGGCCTACGAGCAGTACTTC. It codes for CASSPGGEAYEQYF.

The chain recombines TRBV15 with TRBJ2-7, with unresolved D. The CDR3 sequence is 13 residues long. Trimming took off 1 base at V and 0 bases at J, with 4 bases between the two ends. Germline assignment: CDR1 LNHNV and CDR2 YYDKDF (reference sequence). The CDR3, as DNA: TGTGCCACCAGCAGAGGGAGCTCCTACGAGCAGTACTTC. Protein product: CATSRGSSYEQYF.

The CDR3, as DNA: TGTGCCAGCAGCCAAGACGAGTATACGCGGGAGCGCACCGGGGAGCTGTTTTTT. Protein: CASSQDEYTRERTGELFF. J is TRBJ2-2 and V is TRBV4-2; TRBD2 matches at 7 bases. The CDR3 is 18 residues long. V lost 0 bases to trimming and J lost 4 bases; unmatched junction nucleotides: 11. Germline V gene data show CDR1 as LGHNA and CDR2 as YNFKEQ.

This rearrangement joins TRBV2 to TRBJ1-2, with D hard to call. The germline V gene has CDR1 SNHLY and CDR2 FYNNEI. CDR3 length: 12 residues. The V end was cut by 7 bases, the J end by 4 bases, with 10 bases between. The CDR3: CASIPVTYGYTF. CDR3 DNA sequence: TGTGCCAGCATTCCAGTCACCTATGGCTACACCTTC. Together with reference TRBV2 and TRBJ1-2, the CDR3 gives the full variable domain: EPEVTQTPSHQVTQMGQEVILRCVPISNHLYFYWYRQILGQKVEFLVSFYNNEISEKSEIFDDQFSVERPDGSNFTLKIRSTKLEDSAMYFCASIPVTYGYTFGSGTRLTVV.

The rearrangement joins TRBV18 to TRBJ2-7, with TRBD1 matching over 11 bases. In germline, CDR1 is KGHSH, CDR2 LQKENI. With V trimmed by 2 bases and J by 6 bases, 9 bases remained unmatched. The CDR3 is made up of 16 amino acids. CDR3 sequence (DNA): TGTGCCAGCTCACCAACGGGGACAGGGGGTTGGGGCGAGCAGTACTTC. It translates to CASSPTGTGGWGEQYF. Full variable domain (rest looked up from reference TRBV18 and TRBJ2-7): NAGVMQNPRHLVRRRGQEARLRCSPMKGHSHVYWYRQLPEEGLKFMVYLQKENIIDESGMPKERFSAEFPKEGPSILRIQQVVRGDSAAYFCASSPTGTGGWGEQYFGPGTRLTVT.

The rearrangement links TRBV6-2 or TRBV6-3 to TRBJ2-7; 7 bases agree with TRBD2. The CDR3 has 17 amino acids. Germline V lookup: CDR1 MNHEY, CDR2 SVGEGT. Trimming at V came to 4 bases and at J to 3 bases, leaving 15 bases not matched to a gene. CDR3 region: CASSSTDGRARFYEQYF. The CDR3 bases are TGTGCCAGCAGTTCCACTGATGGGAGGGCCCGTTTCTACGAGCAGTACTTC.

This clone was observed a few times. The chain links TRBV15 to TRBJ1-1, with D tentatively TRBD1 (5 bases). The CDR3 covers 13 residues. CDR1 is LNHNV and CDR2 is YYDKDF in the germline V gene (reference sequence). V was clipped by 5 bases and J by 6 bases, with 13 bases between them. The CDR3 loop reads CATSGWGVSEAFF. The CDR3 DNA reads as TGTGCCACCAGCGGCTGGGGGGTCTCTGAAGCTTTCTTT.